This T cell receptor (beta chain) comes out of a study of shared clonotypes between healthy human individuals. About this clone itself: Its specificity is not known.

The protocol was immunoSEQ multiplex PCR, while the TCRdb copy is restricted to in-frame clones and leaves out a portion. The table records about a million clones, around 76% of them present only once. Donors comprised healthy HIV-negative adults lacking recent acute infections or vaccinations. Findings and caveats of the study: Against clonotypes common to all four donors, non-shared ones had lower generation probabilities.

Per the germline V gene, CDR1 is KGHSH and CDR2 is LQKENI. V lost 2 bases, J lost 0 bases, and 10 bases lay in between. The CDR3 spans 15 residues. The sample taken for sequencing was memory CD4+ T cells sorted from blood. The subset here: CD45RA-negative fraction. This sequence joins TRBV18 and TRBJ1-1, with D tentatively TRBD1 (6 bases). This TCR was sampled from a man younger than 35 in good health. The CDR3 loop is CASSPFRGMNTEAFF. CDR3 DNA: TGTGCCAGCTCACCATTCAGGGGTATGAACACTGAAGCTTTCTTT.